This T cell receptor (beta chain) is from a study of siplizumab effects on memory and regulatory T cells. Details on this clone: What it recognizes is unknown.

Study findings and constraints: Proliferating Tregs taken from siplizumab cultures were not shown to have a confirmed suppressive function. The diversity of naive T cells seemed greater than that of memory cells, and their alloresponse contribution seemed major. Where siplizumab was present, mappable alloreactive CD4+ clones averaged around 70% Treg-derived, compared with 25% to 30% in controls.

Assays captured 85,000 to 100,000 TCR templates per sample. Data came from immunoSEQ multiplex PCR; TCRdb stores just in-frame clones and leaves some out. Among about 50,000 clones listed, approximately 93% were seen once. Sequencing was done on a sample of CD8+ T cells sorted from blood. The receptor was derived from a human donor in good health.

The CDR3 DNA reads TGCGCCAGCAGCTTGGAGGGGAGGGACACTGAAGCTTTCTTT. Its protein product is CASSLEGRDTEAFF. The chain uses TRBV5-1 and TRBJ1-1, with D perhaps TRBD1 (5 bases). The V gene lost 0 bases and the J gene lost 3 bases, with 9 bases spanning the gap. The CDR3 is 14 residues long. Per the germline V gene, CDR1 is SGHRS and CDR2 is YFSETQ.